A single sample is the source of the 28 T cell receptor beta chains below, sequenced in a study of blood T cell repertoires in COVID-19. Clones were read by immunoSEQ multiplex PCR, and TCRdb kept only the in-frame ones, dropping some. The sample holds about 83,000 clones, 70% to 90% seen once. Material for sequencing was peripheral blood. The receptor set was obtained from a woman aged 80 or older with acute or convalescent COVID-19.

J is TRBJ1-6 and V is TRBV30, with TRBD1 as a possible D gene (5 bases). The V end was cut by 3 bases, the J end by 7 bases, with 13 bases between. Germline-derived CDR1 and CDR2 are GTSNPN and SVGIG (reference sequence). This CDR3 comprises 14 residues. In DNA, the CDR3 is TGTGCCTGGAGAGACGGGGGTTCAAATTCACCCCTCCACTTT. Amino acid sequence: CAWRDGGSNSPLHF.

This CDR3 reads CASSESTGKTEAFF. The CDR3 bases are TGTGCCAGCAGCGAAAGTACAGGGAAAACTGAAGCTTTCTTT. The chain is built from TRBV6-6 and TRBJ1-1; possible D gene TRBD1, 6 bases. This CDR3 contains 14 residues. CDR1 and CDR2 (germline): MNHNY, SVGAGI (reference sequence). V was trimmed by 6 bases and J by 5 bases, leaving 16 bases between them.

In nucleotides, the CDR3 is TGTGCCAGCAGCTTGTGGACTAGCGGGAAAAATGAGCAGTTCTTC. It is translated as CASSLWTSGKNEQFF. The chain recombines TRBV7-9 with TRBJ2-1; 12 bases match TRBD2. CDR1 SEHNR and CDR2 FQNEAQ come from the germline V gene (reference sequence). With V trimmed by 3 bases and J by 7 bases, 4 bases remained unmatched. CDR3 size: 15 residues.

This chain links TRBV11-2 with TRBJ1-3; 8 bases agree with TRBD1. Germline V CDR1 and CDR2: SGHAT, FQNNGV. The CDR3 extends over 15 amino acids. V gave up 5 bases and J gave up 9 bases; unmatched junction bases: 12. CDR3 protein: CASSRRTGYGGTIYF. The CDR3 DNA reads TGTGCCAGCAGCCGGCGGACAGGGTATGGGGGCACCATATATTTT.

J is TRBJ1-1 and V is TRBV6-1; 9 bases are shared with TRBD1. Germline-derived CDR1 and CDR2 are MNHNS and SASEGT. This CDR3 is 18 amino acids long. Trimming took 4 bases from V and 2 from J; bases not matched to a gene: 14. CDR3 in amino acids: CASSGTAGTGTLNTEAFF. The CDR3 DNA reads TGTGCCAGCAGTGGAACGGCCGGGACAGGGACCCTAAACACTGAAGCTTTCTTT.

Relative to its sample, this clone is medium-sized. This chain uses TRBV6-5 with TRBJ2-7, with TRBD1 matching over 11 bases. The CDR3 loop spans 15 amino acids. The V and J ends lost 4 bases and 3 bases, in that order; junction bases with no gene match: 5. Germline CDR1 MNHEY, CDR2 SVGAGI. In DNA form, the CDR3 reads TGTGCCAGCAGTTCCCCGGGACAGGGGGTCTACGAGCAGTACTTC. This translates into CASSSPGQGVYEQYF.

The chain recombines TRBV24-1 with TRBJ2-3; possibly TRBD1 for D (7 bases). The length of the CDR3 is 16 residues. Germline CDR1 is KGHDR and CDR2 is SFDVKD. Trimming shortened V by 3 bases and J by 3 bases, and 15 bases separated the two germline ends. CDR3 sequence: CATSDRNRGGTDTQYF. In nucleotides, the CDR3 is TGTGCCACCAGTGATCGAAACAGGGGAGGAACAGATACGCAGTATTTT.

In its sample, this clone was seen a few times. The chain employs TRBV28 and TRBJ1-1, with D possibly matching TRBD1 (6 bases). Germline V gene data show CDR1 as MDHEN and CDR2 as SYDVKM. There are 12 residues in the CDR3. Trimming shortened V by 8 bases and J by 4 bases, and 11 bases separated the two germline ends. CDR3 sequence reads: CASGTGSTEAFF. For the CDR3, the DNA is TGTGCCAGCGGCACAGGGAGCACTGAAGCTTTCTTT.

V gene TRBV28 combines with J gene TRBJ1-2; D call uncertain. V was trimmed by 5 bases and J by 7 bases, leaving 11 bases between them. The CDR3 totals 12 residues. The germline gives CDR1 MDHEN, CDR2 SYDVKM. The CDR3 loop is CASSLTGGGYTF. The CDR3 DNA is TGTGCCAGCAGTCTGACGGGAGGTGGCTACACCTTC.

This rearrangement joins TRBV4-1 to TRBJ1-6, with D perhaps matching TRBD1 (6 bases). Germline V gene lookup returns CDR1 MGHRA and CDR2 YSYEKL. This CDR3 region has 18 residues. V was clipped by 0 bases and J by 0 bases, with 12 bases between them. In DNA form, the CDR3 reads TGCGCCAGCAGCCAAGATTCCACAGGGAGCTCCTATAATTCACCCCTCCACTTT. The encoded protein is CASSQDSTGSSYNSPLHF.

The J gene is TRBJ1-1, the V gene TRBV7-9; no clear D. Germline CDR1 reads SEHNR; CDR2 reads FQNEAQ (reference sequence). V was shortened by 3 bases and J by 1 base, with 6 bases between the two germline ends. The CDR3 runs to 13 residues. CDR3 loop: CASSFTENTEAFF. In DNA form, the CDR3 reads TGTGCCAGCAGCTTTACAGAGAACACTGAAGCTTTCTTT.

This clone was counted a single time. The chain has TRBV10-3 and TRBJ2-7; 7 bases are a match to TRBD1. Looked up from germline, CDR1 is ENHRY and CDR2 is SYGVKD. This CDR3 is built from 12 residues. Trimming at V came to 6 bases and at J to 3 bases, leaving 2 bases not matched to a gene. The CDR3 coding sequence is TGTGCCATCAGCGGGACAGACTACGAGCAGTACTTC. It codes for CAISGTDYEQYF.

The CDR3 is CASSRLGTANTGELFF. For the CDR3, the DNA is TGCGCCAGCAGCCGACTTGGGACAGCCAACACCGGGGAGCTGTTTTTT. The chain is built from TRBV4-3 and TRBJ2-2; 7 bases fit TRBD1. CDR1 and CDR2 from the germline V gene are LGHNA and YSLEER. This CDR3 has 16 amino acids. V dropped 4 bases and J dropped 2; count of bases not matched to a gene: 7.

The rearrangement joins TRBV5-1 to TRBJ1-5; perhaps TRBD1 as D (6 bases). With 4 bases removed from V and 5 bases from J, the gap between germline ends came to 16 bases. Germline V gives CDR1 SGHRS, CDR2 YFSETQ. This CDR3 comprises 15 residues. The CDR3 coding sequence is TGCGCCAGCAGCGGCTTACCAGGGGCCGATCAGCCCCAGCATTTT. Translated, it gives CASSGLPGADQPQHF.

This clone was observed a single time. The rearrangement uses TRBV15 and TRBJ1-5; D gene ambiguous. The V end was cut by 2 bases, the J end by 5 bases, with 4 bases between. The CDR3 contains 12 residues. Germline CDR1 LNHNV, CDR2 YYDKDF (reference sequence). The CDR3 loop is CATSRSDQPQHF. Here the CDR3 DNA reads TGTGCCACCAGCAGATCCGATCAGCCCCAGCATTTT.

The chain uses TRBV6-5 and TRBJ2-7; D possibly corresponds to TRBD1 (5 bases). CDR1 and CDR2 (germline): MNHEY, SVGAGI. With 5 bases removed from V and 6 bases from J, the gap between germline ends came to 14 bases. This CDR3 region has 13 residues. CDR3 protein: CASSTQGSGEQYF. The CDR3 region has the DNA TGTGCCAGCAGTACCCAGGGAAGTGGCGAGCAGTACTTC.

The V gene is TRBV9, the J gene TRBJ2-3; a weak D match, TRBD2 (6 bases). The CDR3 has 13 amino acids. Germline-derived CDR1 and CDR2 are SGDLS and YYNGEE. V dropped 3 bases and J dropped 1 base, with 6 bases sitting between them. This CDR3 reads CASSAGGTDTQYF. The CDR3 DNA follows: TGTGCCAGCAGCGCGGGGGGCACAGATACGCAGTATTTT.

The chain employs TRBV19 and TRBJ1-2; 9 bases are shared with TRBD1. Germline assignment: CDR1 LNHDA and CDR2 SQIVND (reference sequence). The CDR3 contains 16 residues. Trimming removed 7 bases from V and 3 bases from J; junction bases left unmatched: 12. The CDR3 reads CASTRLGTGYDYGYTF. The DNA for the CDR3 is TGTGCCAGTACCCGCCTCGGGACAGGGTATGACTATGGCTACACCTTC. Full variable domain (remainder filled in from reference TRBV19 and TRBJ1-2): DGGITQSPKYLFRKEGQNVTLSCEQNLNHDAMYWYRQDPGQGLRLIYYSQIVNDFQKGDIAEGYSVSREKKESFPLTVTSAQKNPTAFYLCASTRLGTGYDYGYTFGSGTRLTVV.

J is TRBJ2-5 and V is TRBV7-8; 11 bases are shared with TRBD2. The germline gives CDR1 SGHVS, CDR2 FQNEAQ. The CDR3 spans 14 residues. With V trimmed by 5 bases and J by 5 bases, 4 bases remained unmatched. In DNA, the CDR3 is TGTGCCAGCAGCCCCCGACTAGCGGGGGAGACCCAGTACTTC. Protein sequence: CASSPRLAGETQYF.

The chain is built from TRBV7-9 and TRBJ1-2; D perhaps matches TRBD1 (6 bases). V was shortened by 5 bases and J by 2 bases, with 18 bases between the two germline ends. CDR3 length: 16 residues. The germline V gene has CDR1 SEHNR and CDR2 FQNEAQ (reference sequence). CDR3 region: CASSHVSTQGNYGYTF. The CDR3 DNA follows: TGTGCCAGCAGCCATGTGAGCACGCAGGGGAACTATGGCTACACCTTC.

This chain links TRBV5-5 with TRBJ1-5; 8 nucleotides match TRBD1. Germline V CDR1 and CDR2: SGHKS, YYEKEE (reference sequence). Trimming took 2 bases from V and 4 from J; bases not matched to a gene: 5. This CDR3 spans 15 amino acids. The CDR3 sequence is CASSLEDRENQPQHF. As DNA, the CDR3 is TGTGCCAGCAGCTTAGAGGACAGGGAAAATCAGCCCCAGCATTTT.

The J gene is TRBJ2-1, the V gene TRBV11-2; D possibly corresponds to TRBD1 (6 bases). The V end was cut by 2 bases, the J end by 3 bases, with 14 bases between. This CDR3 has 16 amino acids. Germline CDR1 and CDR2: SGHAT and FQNNGV. The CDR3 DNA reads as TGTGCCAGCAGCTTACGCTCCGGACAGCTCTACAATGAGCAGTTCTTC. Its protein product is CASSLRSGQLYNEQFF. Variable domain in full (rest from reference TRBV11-2 and TRBJ2-1): EAGVAQSPRYKIIEKRQSVAFWCNPISGHATLYWYQQILGQGPKLLIQFQNNGVVDDSQLPKDRFSAERLKGVDSTLKIQPAKLEDSAVYLCASSLRSGQLYNEQFFGPGTRLTVL.

CDR3 region: CASSQGAAREYTF. The CDR3 DNA reads TGCGCCAGCAGCCAAGGGGCAGCAAGAGAATACACCTTC. The chain recombines TRBV4-1 with TRBJ1-2, with D unclear. Germline CDR1 MGHRA, CDR2 YSYEKL. The germline V and J ends were trimmed by 1 base and 11 bases, with 14 bases remaining between them. This CDR3 has 13 amino acids.

V and J are TRBV28 and TRBJ1-5; 10 positions agree with TRBD1. V lost 5 bases to trimming and J lost 6 bases; unmatched junction nucleotides: 4. Germline-derived CDR1 and CDR2 are MDHEN and SYDVKM. The CDR3 consists of 14 residues. The CDR3 here is CASSETGGGQPQHF. CDR3 nucleotides: TGTGCCAGCAGTGAGACAGGGGGCGGTCAGCCCCAGCATTTT.

This chain joins TRBV2 and TRBJ2-4; 9 bases are a match to TRBD1. V shed 4 bases, J shed 8 bases, and the junction held 9 bases outside the gene matches. The V gene's germline CDR1 is SNHLY and CDR2 FYNNEI. CDR3 length: 15 amino acids. CDR3 DNA sequence: TGTGCCAGCAGTGTACCGGGACAGGGTTTGGACATTCAGTACTTC. The encoded protein is CASSVPGQGLDIQYF.

This sequence joins TRBV7-8 and TRBJ2-1, with 10 bases lining up with TRBD2. The CDR3 consists of 15 residues. V was pared by 3 bases and J by 8 bases, with 7 bases of the junction left unmatched. Germline V gene data show CDR1 as SGHVS and CDR2 as FQNEAQ. The CDR3 bases are TGTGCCAGCAGCTTTGGGACTAGCGAGGGGCATGAGCAGTTCTTC. Protein sequence: CASSFGTSEGHEQFF.

The chain recombines TRBV7-9 with TRBJ2-5; 13 nucleotides match TRBD2. Germline V gene data show CDR1 as SEHNR and CDR2 as FQNEAQ (reference sequence). This CDR3 is 16 amino acids long. The V gene end was trimmed by 5 bases and the J gene end by 5 bases; junction bases not matched to a gene: 8. The chain's CDR3 is CASSPRTSGGWETQYF. The DNA for the CDR3 is TGTGCCAGCAGCCCGCGGACTAGCGGGGGCTGGGAGACCCAGTACTTC.

This clone was observed a single time. The rearrangement joins TRBV7-9 to TRBJ1-1; no firm D call. V dropped 5 bases and J dropped 4 bases, with 11 bases sitting between them. Germline V CDR1 and CDR2: SEHNR, FQNEAQ (reference sequence). The CDR3 spans 13 residues. This CDR3 is CASSPLPGTEAFF. The CDR3 coding sequence is TGTGCCAGCAGCCCACTCCCGGGCACTGAAGCTTTCTTT.